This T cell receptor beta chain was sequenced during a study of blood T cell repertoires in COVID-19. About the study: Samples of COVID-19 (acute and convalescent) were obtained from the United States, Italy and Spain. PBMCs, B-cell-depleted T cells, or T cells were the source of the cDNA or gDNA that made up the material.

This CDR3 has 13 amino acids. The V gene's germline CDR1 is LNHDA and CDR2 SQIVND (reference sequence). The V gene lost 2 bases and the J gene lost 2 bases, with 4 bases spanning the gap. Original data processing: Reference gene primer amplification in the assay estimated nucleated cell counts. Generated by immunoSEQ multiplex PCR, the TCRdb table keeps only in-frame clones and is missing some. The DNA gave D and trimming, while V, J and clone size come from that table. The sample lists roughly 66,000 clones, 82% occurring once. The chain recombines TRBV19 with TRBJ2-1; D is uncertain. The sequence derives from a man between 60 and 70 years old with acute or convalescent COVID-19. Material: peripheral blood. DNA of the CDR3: TGTGCCAGTAGTATACGAGCCTACAATGAGCAGTTCTTC. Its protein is CASSIRAYNEQFF.